What follows are 26 T cell receptor beta chains derived from one specimen sequenced in a study of cytomegalovirus exposure and HLA in healthy donors. PCR used 60 Vbeta primers and 13 Jbeta primers. Using immunoSEQ multiplex PCR, the repertoire was profiled, and TCRdb retains in-frame clones only, with some absent. The table lists tens of thousands of clones, roughly 60% of them singletons. Sequencing input: PBMCs. The receptor set was obtained from a woman aged 50 to 60 in good health and CMV-seropositive.

The chain links TRBV6-1 to TRBJ1-2; no reliable D call. Per germline, CDR1 MNHNS and CDR2 SASEGT. V shed 5 bases and J shed 4 bases, with 17 bases lying between them. The CDR3 extends over 15 amino acids. The CDR3 nucleotides are TGTGCCAGCAGTACCGCAGGTGCCGATAGCTATGGCTACACCTTC. Amino acid sequence: CASSTAGADSYGYTF.

This clone showed up just once. This chain links TRBV4-1 with TRBJ2-7, with D possibly matching TRBD1 (5 bases). Germline V lookup: CDR1 MGHRA, CDR2 YSYEKL. The V end lost 2 bases, the J end lost 2 bases, and 13 bases lay between the germline ends. The CDR3 contains 15 residues. The DNA of the CDR3 is TGCGCCAGCAGCCAAAGTTCTGGGGCTCCCTACGAGCAGTACTTC. It is translated as CASSQSSGAPYEQYF.

The rearrangement uses TRBV13 and TRBJ1-1, with D possibly being TRBD1 (6 bases). The CDR3 is 12 amino acids. The ends were cut back, 4 bases at V and 9 bases at J, with 12 bases in the middle. Looked up from germline, CDR1 is PRHDT and CDR2 is FYEKMQ (reference sequence). Here the CDR3 reads CASSSIGQQAFF. CDR3 nucleotide sequence: TGTGCCAGCAGCTCGATTGGACAGCAAGCTTTCTTT.

The V gene is TRBV7-9, the J gene TRBJ1-4; the match to TRBD1 covers 7 bases. V lost 4 bases to trimming and J lost 7 bases; unmatched junction nucleotides: 9. The length of the CDR3 is 15 residues. Per germline, CDR1 SEHNR and CDR2 FQNEAQ (reference sequence). DNA for the CDR3: TGTGCCAGCAGCTCCCAGACAGGGATAGGTGAAAAACTGTTTTTT. Its translation: CASSSQTGIGEKLFF.

The chain employs TRBV5-5 and TRBJ1-1, with D possibly being TRBD1 (5 bases). Trimming removed 2 bases from V and 3 bases from J, with 8 bases in between. In germline, CDR1 is SGHKS, CDR2 YYEKEE (reference sequence). The CDR3 contains 13 residues. Here the CDR3 reads CASSFGGDTEAFF. The DNA of the CDR3 is TGTGCCAGCAGCTTCGGGGGGGACACTGAAGCTTTCTTT. The full variable domain, rest sourced from reference TRBV5-5 and TRBJ1-1, is DAGVTQSPTHLIKTRGQQVTLRCSPISGHKSVSWYQQVLGQGPQFIFQYYEKEERGRGNFPDRFSARQFPNYSSELNVNALLLGDSALYLCASSFGGDTEAFFGQGTRLTVV.

The chain links TRBV7-6 to TRBJ1-4, with 9 bases lining up with TRBD1. This CDR3 contains 15 residues. With 5 bases clipped from V and 5 bases from J, the junction kept 6 bases outside the gene matches. Germline V CDR1 and CDR2: SGHVS, FNYEAQ. CDR3 in DNA: TGTGCCAGCAGCCCCGGGACAGGGCTCAATGAAAAACTGTTTTTT. Translated, it gives CASSPGTGLNEKLFF.

Only a few counts were recorded for this clone. Here the CDR3 DNA reads TGTGCCAGCAGTCGGGGGGGCTTCCTCTCCTACGAGCAGTACTTC. Its translation: CASSRGGFLSYEQYF. V and J are TRBV7-2 and TRBJ2-7, with 8 bases matching TRBD2. The germline V gene encodes CDR1 SGHTA and CDR2 FQGNSA. The CDR3 loop spans 15 amino acids. J was trimmed by 0 bases and V by 6 bases; bases with no gene match: 7.

The chain carries TRBV27 and TRBJ1-1; D perhaps matches TRBD1 (5 bases). V lost 6 bases and J lost 0, with 17 bases in between. Germline loops: CDR1 MNHEY, CDR2 SMNVEV (reference sequence). The CDR3 length is 16 residues. The CDR3 DNA reads TGTGCCAGCAGCCCAGGTCCAGGGATCATGAACACTGAAGCTTTCTTT. Translation gives CASSPGPGIMNTEAFF.

In this sample, this clone turned up once. The sample has other DNA sequences that encode this CDR3 too. The chain uses TRBV7-2 and TRBJ2-3, with 7 bases matching TRBD2. This CDR3 contains 15 residues. Looked up from germline, CDR1 is SGHTA and CDR2 is FQGNSA. V lost 0 bases and J lost 1; bases outside the gene matches: 1. The DNA of the CDR3 is TGTGCCAGCAGCTTAGCTGCGGGGGGCACAGATACGCAGTATTTT. Its protein product is CASSLAAGGTDTQYF.

The gene calls are TRBV7-8 and TRBJ2-7; D perhaps matches TRBD1 (6 bases). The CDR3 runs 13 residues. Per the germline V gene, CDR1 is SGHVS and CDR2 is FQNEAQ. V shed 6 bases and J shed 2 bases, with 11 bases lying between them. CDR3 protein: CASRAGETYEQYF. DNA of the CDR3: TGTGCCAGCAGGGCAGGGGAGACCTACGAGCAGTACTTC.

As for this clone: The germline gene is not matched at one end of the junction; a read error may be the cause. The chain recombines TRBV7-9 with TRBJ2-2, with D maybe TRBD1 (5 bases). This CDR3 contains 15 residues. In germline, CDR1 is SEHNR, CDR2 FQNEAQ (reference sequence). In DNA form, the CDR3 reads TGTTCCAGCAGCTCCACCGACAGAAACACCGGGGAGCTGTTTTTT. Protein product: CSSSSTDRNTGELFF. Complete variable domain (other parts from reference TRBV7-9 and TRBJ2-2): DTGVSQNPRHKITKRGQNVTFRCDPISEHNRLYWYRQTLGQGPEFLTYFQNEAQLEKSRLLSDRFSAERPKGSFSTLEIQRTEQGDSAMYLCSSSSTDRNTGELFFGEGSRLTVL.

This chain uses TRBV6-4 with TRBJ2-4; D is uncertain. Trimming left V 2 bases short and J 3 bases short, with 11 bases between. The length of the CDR3 is 15 residues. Germline lookup yields CDR1 MRHNA and CDR2 SNTAGT. The CDR3 spells CASSDEAPRKNIQYF. The CDR3 region has the DNA TGTGCCAGCAGTGACGAGGCTCCTCGCAAAAACATTCAGTACTTC.

This chain joins TRBV30 and TRBJ2-5; 8 bases line up with TRBD2. Germline V CDR1 and CDR2: GTSNPN, SVGIG (reference sequence). The ends lost 3 bases at V and 5 bases at J; junction bases unmatched: 14. The CDR3 has 16 residues. DNA for the CDR3: TGTGCCTGGAGCCGTTACGGGGGGGCCCAGCGGGAGACCCAGTACTTC. This encodes CAWSRYGGAQRETQYF.

The gene calls are TRBV6-6 and TRBJ1-3, with D maybe TRBD1 (5 bases). The germline V and J ends were trimmed by 2 bases and 0 bases, with 11 bases remaining between them. Germline loops: CDR1 MNHNY, CDR2 SVGAGI (reference sequence). This CDR3 is 16 amino acids long. CDR3 in DNA: TGTGCCAGCAGTTACAGCCTGACAGTCTCTGGAAACACCATATATTTT. Amino acid sequence: CASSYSLTVSGNTIYF.

This sequence joins TRBV2 and TRBJ2-1, with D possibly matching TRBD2 (6 bases). CDR3 length: 14 residues. The ends were cut back, 2 bases at V and 7 bases at J, with 12 bases in the middle. The germline CDR1 and CDR2 sequences are SNHLY and FYNNEI. The chain's CDR3 is CASSELGTPNEQFF. The CDR3 coding sequence is TGTGCCAGCAGTGAATTAGGGACTCCAAATGAGCAGTTCTTC.

The chain combines TRBV5-4 with TRBJ1-6; maybe TRBD1 (5 bases). Germline CDR1 reads SGHNT; CDR2 reads YYREEE (reference sequence). The CDR3 contains 15 residues. V was cut by 1 base and J by 14 bases, with 19 bases left in between. CDR3 sequence: CASSLRDSPVITLHF. The CDR3 DNA is TGTGCCAGCAGCTTGAGAGACAGTCCAGTGATTACCCTCCACTTT. The full variable domain, completed using reference TRBV5-4 and TRBJ1-6, is ETGVTQSPTHLIKTRGQQVTLRCSSQSGHNTVSWYQQALGQGPQFIFQYYREEENGRGNFPPRFSGLQFPNYSSELNVNALELDDSALYLCASSLRDSPVITLHFGNGTRLTVT.

The chain combines TRBV5-1 with TRBJ1-1, with a weak D call TRBD1 (6 bases). Germline V lookup: CDR1 SGHRS, CDR2 YFSETQ. The V and J ends lost 1 base and 1 base respectively, with 8 bases between them. The CDR3 sequence is 14 residues long. This chain's CDR3 is CASSLMGANTEAFF. The CDR3 DNA sequence: TGCGCCAGCAGCTTGATGGGGGCGAACACTGAAGCTTTCTTT.

This clone was detected a few times. The chain employs TRBV5-5 and TRBJ2-5; no reliable D call. The V end lost 4 bases, the J end lost 5 bases, and 9 bases lay between the germline ends. The CDR3 runs to 12 residues. CDR1 is SGHKS and CDR2 is YYEKEE in the germline V gene (reference sequence). CDR3 amino acids: CASSKAWETQYF. The CDR3, as DNA: TGTGCCAGCAGCAAAGCCTGGGAGACCCAGTACTTC.

This clone was detected only a few times. V and J are TRBV28 and TRBJ2-4; a possible D gene is TRBD2 (5 bases). Germline V gene data show CDR1 as MDHEN and CDR2 as SYDVKM. The V end was cut by 6 bases, the J end by 6 bases, with 9 bases between. This CDR3 contains 12 residues. The CDR3 bases are TGTGCCAGCAGCTTGGAGGTAAACATTCAGTACTTC. It codes for CASSLEVNIQYF.

This clone appeared once. The chain employs TRBV7-9 and TRBJ1-2; 11 bases are a match to TRBD1. This CDR3 comprises 13 residues. V shed 3 bases, J shed 8 bases, and the junction held 2 bases outside the gene matches. CDR1 is SEHNR, CDR2 FQNEAQ, per germline (reference sequence). The CDR3 DNA reads TGTGCCAGCAGCTTGCGGACAGGGGGCGGCTACACCTTC. This sequence encodes CASSLRTGGGYTF. Complete variable domain (other parts from reference TRBV7-9 and TRBJ1-2): DTGVSQNPRHKITKRGQNVTFRCDPISEHNRLYWYRQTLGQGPEFLTYFQNEAQLEKSRLLSDRFSAERPKGSFSTLEIQRTEQGDSAMYLCASSLRTGGGYTFGSGTRLTVV.

The CDR3 here is CATSRARVTEAFF. The CDR3 nucleotides are TGTGCCACCAGCAGAGCGCGGGTAACTGAAGCTTTCTTT. The chain recombines TRBV15 with TRBJ1-1; D unresolved. Germline-derived CDR1 and CDR2 are LNHNV and YYDKDF (reference sequence). The CDR3 contains 13 residues. V lost 1 base and J lost 5, with 8 bases in between.

This clone was seen a handful of times. V gene TRBV6-6 combines with J gene TRBJ1-1, with TRBD1 matching over 10 bases. Germline values: CDR1 MNHNY, CDR2 SVGAGI (reference sequence). With V trimmed by 8 bases and J by 6 bases, 12 bases remained unmatched. The CDR3 sequence is 15 residues long. For the CDR3, the DNA is TGTGCCAGCTTGGGACTCGGACAGGGGGAGGCTGAAGCTTTCTTT. This gives the protein CASLGLGQGEAEAFF.

This clone was observed many times. The chain uses TRBV5-1 and TRBJ2-1; no reliable D call. Germline-derived CDR1 and CDR2 are SGHRS and YFSETQ. The CDR3 spans 14 residues. Trimming took off 0 bases at V and 7 bases at J, with 11 bases between the two ends. CDR3 DNA: TGCGCCAGCAGCTTGGGTTTAGCCGGGAATGAGCAGTTCTTC. This gives the protein CASSLGLAGNEQFF.

V usage is TRBV4-2 and J usage is TRBJ1-2, with TRBD1 as a possible D gene (6 bases). The V gene lost 1 base and the J gene lost 3 bases, with 9 bases spanning the gap. There are 14 residues in the CDR3. Germline V gene sequence: CDR1 LGHNA, CDR2 YNFKEQ. The CDR3 spells CASSQGQVDYGYTF. The CDR3 nucleotides read TGTGCCAGCAGCCAAGGACAGGTCGACTATGGCTACACCTTC.

V is TRBV28 and J is TRBJ1-4; 10 positions agree with TRBD1. V dropped 4 bases and J dropped 8; count of bases not matched to a gene: 4. From germline, CDR1 is MDHEN and CDR2 SYDVKM. The CDR3 consists of 14 residues. CDR3 nucleotide sequence: TGTGCCAGCAGTTCCACGGGACAGGGGGAAAAACTGTTTTTT. Encoded protein: CASSSTGQGEKLFF. Drawing the rest from reference TRBV28 and TRBJ1-4, the complete variable domain is DVKVTQSSRYLVKRTGEKVFLECVQDMDHENMFWYRQDPGLGLRLIYFSYDVKMKEKGDIPEGYSVSREKKERFSLILESASTNQTSMYLCASSSTGQGEKLFFGSGTQLSVL.

The chain combines TRBV5-1 with TRBJ1-2; D ambiguous. The CDR3 consists of 12 residues. Trimming took 0 bases from V and 6 from J, leaving 6 bases between them. Germline V lookup: CDR1 SGHRS, CDR2 YFSETQ. Written as DNA, the CDR3 is TGCGCCAGCAGCTTGGGCCTAGATGGCTACACCTTC. Protein sequence: CASSLGLDGYTF.